These 22 T cell receptor beta chains came from one sample sequenced in a study of neoadjuvant anti-PD-1 for oral cavity cancer. Indicated time point: after neoadjuvant nivolumab, at surgical resection. Assay: immunoSEQ multiplex PCR; the TCRdb copy retains only in-frame clones and omits some. The table includes 14,000 or so clones, about 76% detected once. This specimen consisted of PBMCs, obtained after nivolumab (anti-PD-1) treatment. The receptors here all came from a person between 40 and 85 years old with oral cavity squamous cell carcinoma.

A single count supports this clone. This chain uses TRBV6-6 with TRBJ1-5; a weak D match, TRBD1 (5 bases). The CDR3 contains 13 residues. Trimming pared 5 bases from V and 7 bases from J, leaving 12 bases between. Germline CDR1 reads MNHNY; CDR2 reads SVGAGI (reference sequence). The CDR3 DNA follows: TGTGCCAGCAGTAGAGGGGTACGGCAGCCCCAGCATTTT. Its protein product is CASSRGVRQPQHF.

The genes are TRBV5-4 and TRBJ2-5; no clear D. CDR3 size: 12 residues. Germline V lookup: CDR1 SGHNT, CDR2 YYREEE (reference sequence). Trimming stripped 4 bases from V and 7 bases from J, with 11 bases between. Here the CDR3 reads CASSNDWGTQYF. CDR3 sequence (DNA): TGTGCCAGCAGCAACGATTGGGGGACCCAGTACTTC. The full variable domain, completed using reference TRBV5-4 and TRBJ2-5, is ETGVTQSPTHLIKTRGQQVTLRCSSQSGHNTVSWYQQALGQGPQFIFQYYREEENGRGNFPPRFSGLQFPNYSSELNVNALELDDSALYLCASSNDWGTQYFGPGTRLLVL.

This rearrangement joins TRBV11-2 to TRBJ2-7; D gene ambiguous. V was shortened by 1 base and J by 1 base, with 17 bases between the two germline ends. In germline, CDR1 is SGHAT, CDR2 FQNNGV. The CDR3 length is 17 residues. In DNA form, the CDR3 reads TGTGCCAGCAGCTTAGCAAAATGGGGTGAGTCGTCCTACGAGCAGTACTTC. It codes for CASSLAKWGESSYEQYF.

V usage is TRBV18 and J usage is TRBJ2-2, with 10 bases that match TRBD2. V shed 5 bases, J shed 4 bases, and the junction held 7 bases outside the gene matches. This CDR3 spans 16 amino acids. The germline CDR1 and CDR2 sequences are KGHSH and LQKENI. The DNA of the CDR3 is TGTGCCAGCTCAACTATTACTAGCGGGGTCACCGGGGAGCTGTTTTTT. It encodes CASSTITSGVTGELFF.

The chain combines TRBV6-6 with TRBJ2-7; D not certain. V was trimmed by 5 bases and J by 6 bases, leaving 11 bases between them. Germline V gives CDR1 MNHNY, CDR2 SVGAGI (reference sequence). The CDR3 sequence is 12 residues long. This CDR3 is CASSLTLGEQYF. The CDR3 region has the DNA TGTGCCAGCAGTCTAACCTTGGGCGAGCAGTACTTC.

J is TRBJ1-1 and V is TRBV27, with TRBD1 as a possible D gene (5 bases). V gave up 9 bases and J gave up 2 bases, with 16 bases separating them. The CDR3 runs to 14 residues. Germline V lookup: CDR1 MNHEY, CDR2 SMNVEV (reference sequence). The CDR3 loop is CASSVRQLNTEAFF. In nucleotides, the CDR3 is TGTGCCAGTTCGGTCCGACAGCTTAACACTGAAGCTTTCTTT.

The J gene is TRBJ1-1, the V gene TRBV19; D is ambiguous. The CDR3 has 13 residues. CDR1 is LNHDA, CDR2 SQIVND, per germline (reference sequence). Trimming shortened V by 6 bases and J by 1 base, and 9 bases separated the two germline ends. In nucleotides, the CDR3 is TGTGCCAGTAGGACACGGAGGAACACTGAAGCTTTCTTT. This encodes CASRTRRNTEAFF.

The chain employs TRBV19 and TRBJ2-4, with D possibly TRBD1 on 6 matching bases. CDR1 is LNHDA and CDR2 is SQIVND in the germline V gene (reference sequence). V lost 1 base, J lost 3 bases, and 19 bases lay in between. This CDR3 has 18 amino acids. CDR3 region: CASSIAPLWFRGKNIQYF. CDR3 nucleotide sequence: TGTGCCAGTAGTATAGCTCCCCTTTGGTTCAGGGGCAAAAACATTCAGTACTTC.

This clone was observed a few times. The chain is built from TRBV11-2 and TRBJ2-7; D is perhaps TRBD2 (6 bases). Germline CDR1 SGHAT, CDR2 FQNNGV. This CDR3 has 17 residues. V was trimmed by 5 bases and J by 3 bases, leaving 23 bases between them. CDR3 coding DNA: TGTGCCAGCAGCCCACAGCGCTCGACTAGAATACTCTACGAGCAGTACTTC. Amino acid sequence: CASSPQRSTRILYEQYF.

The chain recombines TRBV7-9 with TRBJ2-1, with D possibly TRBD2 on 6 matching bases. Trimming took off 4 bases at V and 8 bases at J, with 12 bases between the two ends. The CDR3 extends over 13 amino acids. The germline gives CDR1 SEHNR, CDR2 FQNEAQ (reference sequence). The CDR3 coding sequence is TGTGCCAGCAGCTCGCGACTAGTGGATGAGCAGTTCTTC. Its translation: CASSSRLVDEQFF.

This clone was observed a few times. J is TRBJ1-1 and V is TRBV2, with 7 positions matching TRBD1. The CDR3 loop spans 14 amino acids. Germline V gives CDR1 SNHLY, CDR2 FYNNEI. The V segment lost 3 bases and the J segment 3 bases; nucleotides outside the gene matches: 4. In nucleotides, the CDR3 is TGTGCCAGCAGTGATCGACAGGGATACACTGAAGCTTTCTTT. Protein product: CASSDRQGYTEAFF. Supplemented by reference TRBV2 and TRBJ1-1, the full variable domain reads EPEVTQTPSHQVTQMGQEVILRCVPISNHLYFYWYRQILGQKVEFLVSFYNNEISEKSEIFDDQFSVERPDGSNFTLKIRSTKLEDSAMYFCASSDRQGYTEAFFGQGTRLTVV.

This chain connects TRBV7-3 to TRBJ2-1; D ambiguous. V was clipped by 4 bases and J by 5 bases, with 9 bases between them. Germline-derived CDR1 and CDR2 are SGHTA and FQGTGA. The CDR3 length is 13 residues. The CDR3 nucleotides read TGTGCCAGCAGCTCCCGGGCCAACAATGAGCAGTTCTTC. Residues: CASSSRANNEQFF. The entire variable domain, with the rest obtained from reference TRBV7-3 and TRBJ2-1, is as follows: GAGVSQTPSNKVTEKGKYVELRCDPISGHTALYWYRQSLGQGPEFLIYFQGTGAADDSGLPNDRFFAVRPEGSVSTLKIQRTERGDSAVYLCASSSRANNEQFFGPGTRLTVL.

The V gene is TRBV7-9, the J gene TRBJ2-3; TRBD2 matches at 12 bases. There are 15 residues in the CDR3. The junction had 3 bases not matched to a gene; V was cut back by 6 bases and J by 2 bases. In germline, CDR1 is SEHNR, CDR2 FQNEAQ (reference sequence). As DNA, the CDR3 is TGTGCCAGCAGTTCTAGCGGGAGGGCCACAGATACGCAGTATTTT. It is translated as CASSSSGRATDTQYF. Based on the CDR3 plus reference TRBV7-9 and TRBJ2-3, the full variable domain is DTGVSQNPRHKITKRGQNVTFRCDPISEHNRLYWYRQTLGQGPEFLTYFQNEAQLEKSRLLSDRFSAERPKGSFSTLEIQRTEQGDSAMYLCASSSSGRATDTQYFGPGTRLTVL.

The chain links TRBV4-2 to TRBJ2-7, with 12 positions matching TRBD2. The trim removed 1 base at V and 7 bases at J, leaving 8 bases unmatched. The CDR3 is 16 residues long. CDR1 and CDR2 (germline): LGHNA, YNFKEQ. CDR3 coding DNA: TGTGCCAGCAGCCAAGGACAACTAGCGGGAGGTCGAGAGCAGTACTTC. This translates into CASSQGQLAGGREQYF.

This sequence joins TRBV27 and TRBJ2-6, with D uncertain. Trimming left V 2 bases short and J 2 bases short, with 7 bases between. The V gene's germline CDR1 is MNHEY and CDR2 SMNVEV (reference sequence). The CDR3 is 15 amino acids. Here the CDR3 reads CASSLLQAGANVLTF. Here the CDR3 DNA reads TGTGCCAGCAGTTTACTGCAGGCTGGGGCCAACGTCCTGACTTTC.

The chain links TRBV10-3 to TRBJ2-3; TRBD2 matches at 8 bases. The junction had 4 bases not matched to a gene; V was cut back by 0 bases and J by 2 bases. CDR1 and CDR2 (germline): ENHRY, SYGVKD. This CDR3 is 16 amino acids long. CDR3 sequence reads: CAISESLAGYTDTQYF. CDR3 nucleotides: TGTGCCATCAGTGAGTCGCTAGCGGGCTACACAGATACGCAGTATTTT.

This chain connects TRBV19 to TRBJ2-6, with 8 bases matching TRBD1. With V trimmed by 7 bases and J by 2 bases, 4 bases remained unmatched. Germline V CDR1 and CDR2: LNHDA, SQIVND (reference sequence). This CDR3 contains 15 residues. The CDR3 region is CASTADRAGANVLTF. The CDR3, as DNA: TGTGCCAGTACCGCGGACAGGGCTGGGGCCAACGTCCTGACTTTC. Together with reference TRBV19 and TRBJ2-6, the CDR3 gives the full variable domain: DGGITQSPKYLFRKEGQNVTLSCEQNLNHDAMYWYRQDPGQGLRLIYYSQIVNDFQKGDIAEGYSVSREKKESFPLTVTSAQKNPTAFYLCASTADRAGANVLTFGAGSRLTVL.

The rearrangement joins TRBV5-1 to TRBJ2-4; D is unclear. There are 15 residues in the CDR3. The V end was cut by 4 bases, the J end by 1 base, with 12 bases between. Germline V gene data show CDR1 as SGHRS and CDR2 as YFSETQ. CDR3 bases: TGCGCCAGCAGCCTGCTAGAAGGGGCCAAAAACATTCAGTACTTC. Translated: CASSLLEGAKNIQYF. The full variable domain, completed using reference TRBV5-1 and TRBJ2-4, is KAGVTQTPRYLIKTRGQQVTLSCSPISGHRSVSWYQQTPGQGLQFLFEYFSETQRNKGNFPGRFSGRQFSNSRSEMNVSTLELGDSALYLCASSLLEGAKNIQYFGAGTRLSVL.

This clone has just a few counts. The rearrangement uses TRBV27 and TRBJ1-4; 12 bases are shared with TRBD1. The CDR3 totals 15 residues. V shed 8 bases, J shed 2 bases, and the junction held 3 bases outside the gene matches. Germline-derived CDR1 and CDR2 are MNHEY and SMNVEV (reference sequence). CDR3 region: CASGTGGFTNEKLFF. CDR3 coding DNA: TGTGCCAGCGGGACAGGGGGCTTTACTAATGAAAAACTGTTTTTT.

The chain is built from TRBV27 and TRBJ2-3; D remains ambiguous. The CDR3 length is 14 residues. The V and J ends lost 5 bases and 1 base respectively, with 10 bases between them. CDR1 is MNHEY and CDR2 is SMNVEV in the germline V gene (reference sequence). The CDR3 is CASSPNAGTDTQYF. Here the CDR3 DNA reads TGTGCCAGCAGTCCCAATGCAGGCACAGATACGCAGTATTTT.

This rearrangement joins TRBV5-1 to TRBJ2-7; 8 bases agree with TRBD2. The CDR3 has 15 amino acids. Germline lookup yields CDR1 SGHRS and CDR2 YFSETQ. With V trimmed by 6 bases and J by 2 bases, 10 bases remained unmatched. CDR3: CASTPGSGVTYEQYF. CDR3 bases: TGCGCCAGCACCCCAGGTAGCGGGGTTACCTACGAGCAGTACTTC.

The J gene is TRBJ2-4, the V gene TRBV6-5, with TRBD1 matching over 7 bases. Germline CDR1 and CDR2: MNHEY and SVGAGI. The CDR3 length is 14 residues. V gave up 6 bases and J gave up 4 bases; unmatched junction bases: 6. The CDR3 sequence: CASSEGAWKNIQYF. The CDR3 nucleotides are TGTGCCAGCAGCGAGGGGGCTTGGAAAAACATTCAGTACTTC.